Below are 29 T cell receptor beta chains sequenced from a single sample in a study of OX40 agonist ivuxolimab in advanced cancers. TCRdb keeps only in-frame clones here, not all; method: immunoSEQ multiplex PCR. Of 50,000 to 70,000 clones listed, 75% to 95% were seen once; the top ten hold about 0.46%. The sample consisted of CD4+ or CD8+ T cells sorted from blood, taken in a trial of the OX40 agonist ivuxolimab. The receptors originated from an adult with an advanced solid tumor such as melanoma, head and neck, liver or kidney cancer.

This chain connects TRBV6-5 to TRBJ2-6; either TRBD1 or TRBD2 may fit D (5 bases each). V lost 8 bases and J 1 base, leaving 9 bases between the germline ends. The CDR3 runs to 14 residues. Germline CDR1 MNHEY, CDR2 SVGAGI. In DNA form, the CDR3 reads TGTGCCAGCTGGGACGGGTCTGGGGCCAACGTCCTGACTTTC. As protein: CASWDGSGANVLTF.

The CDR3 region has the DNA TGTGCCAGCAGCTTAGCCCAGACTAGCGGGAGGGCCGGCGAGCAGTACTTC. It translates to CASSLAQTSGRAGEQYF. This chain uses TRBV7-2 with TRBJ2-7; 14 bases fit TRBD2. The length of the CDR3 is 17 residues. Germline V gives CDR1 SGHTA, CDR2 FQGNSA. With 0 bases clipped from V and 6 bases from J, the junction kept 7 bases outside the gene matches.

The genes are TRBV7-2 and TRBJ2-1; D is unclear. This CDR3 has 15 amino acids. V lost 1 base and J lost 3, with 10 bases in between. CDR1 SGHTA and CDR2 FQGNSA come from the germline V gene. The CDR3 spells CASSLDSGVYNEQFF. CDR3 nucleotide sequence: TGTGCCAGCAGCTTAGATAGTGGGGTCTACAATGAGCAGTTCTTC.

This rearrangement joins TRBV5-1 to TRBJ2-2; the match to TRBD2 covers 9 bases. Germline loops: CDR1 SGHRS, CDR2 YFSETQ. Trimming cost V 5 bases and J 6 bases; bases outside gene matches: 5. This CDR3 has 14 residues. In DNA form, the CDR3 reads TGCGCCAGCAGATCTAGCGGGGTCGCCGGGGAGCTGTTTTTT. It encodes CASRSSGVAGELFF.

J is TRBJ1-6 and V is TRBV7-9; the D is unclear. Germline V gene lookup returns CDR1 SEHNR and CDR2 FQNEAQ (reference sequence). V lost 3 bases, J lost 7 bases, and 10 bases lay in between. The CDR3 sequence is 14 residues long. CDR3 coding DNA: TGTGCCAGCAGCTTGTTTAGCGAGAATTCACCCCTCCACTTT. This gives the protein CASSLFSENSPLHF. Variable domain in full (rest from reference TRBV7-9 and TRBJ1-6): DTGVSQNPRHKITKRGQNVTFRCDPISEHNRLYWYRQTLGQGPEFLTYFQNEAQLEKSRLLSDRFSAERPKGSFSTLEIQRTEQGDSAMYLCASSLFSENSPLHFGNGTRLTVT.

The V gene is TRBV5-1, the J gene TRBJ1-5, with D hard to call. The CDR3 runs 13 residues. Germline-derived CDR1 and CDR2 are SGHRS and YFSETQ. V was cut by 0 bases and J by 7 bases, with 8 bases left in between. DNA for the CDR3: TGCGCCAGCAGCTTGGACGGGAGGCAGCCCCAGCATTTT. Translated: CASSLDGRQPQHF.

V is TRBV19 and J is TRBJ2-2; 9 nucleotides match TRBD1. Trimming cost V 6 bases and J 7 bases; bases outside gene matches: 6. Germline lookup yields CDR1 LNHDA and CDR2 SQIVND (reference sequence). This CDR3 contains 14 residues. CDR3 in amino acids: CASRGQGSGGELFF. The DNA of the CDR3 is TGTGCCAGTAGGGGACAGGGTAGCGGCGGGGAGCTGTTTTTT.

The rearrangement links TRBV9 to TRBJ1-4; D gene ambiguous. Per the germline V gene, CDR1 is SGDLS and CDR2 is YYNGEE. V was shortened by 0 bases and J by 8 bases, with 23 bases between the two germline ends. The CDR3 contains 18 residues. The CDR3 loop is CASSVGFSGGEVQEKLFF. The CDR3 DNA is TGTGCCAGCAGCGTAGGGTTTTCGGGAGGAGAGGTTCAGGAAAAACTGTTTTTT.

The chain is built from TRBV6-6 and TRBJ1-4; 8 bases agree with TRBD1. This CDR3 is built from 15 residues. V gave up 5 bases and J gave up 3 bases; unmatched junction bases: 5. Per the germline V gene, CDR1 is MNHNY and CDR2 is SVGAGI (reference sequence). In DNA form, the CDR3 reads TGTGCCAGCAGTAATCAGGGGGCGGCTAATGAAAAACTGTTTTTT. This gives the protein CASSNQGAANEKLFF.

This chain connects TRBV5-8 to TRBJ2-3; D ambiguous. The germline gives CDR1 SGHTS, CDR2 YDEGEE. V gave up 4 bases and J gave up 0 bases, with 6 bases separating them. The CDR3 is 13 amino acids. In DNA, the CDR3 is TGTGCCAGCAGCCTAAGGAGCACAGATACGCAGTATTTT. Protein product: CASSLRSTDTQYF.

The chain couples TRBV6-1 to TRBJ2-1, with 9 bases matching TRBD2. J gave up 5 bases and V 3 bases, and 2 bases lay outside the gene matches. The CDR3 loop spans 14 amino acids. Looked up from germline, CDR1 is MNHNS and CDR2 is SASEGT. CDR3 loop: CASSEGTSNNEQFF. In nucleotides, the CDR3 is TGTGCCAGCAGTGAGGGGACTAGCAACAATGAGCAGTTCTTC.

This chain links TRBV5-1 with TRBJ2-7; D gene uncertain. V gave up 4 bases and J gave up 4 bases, with 15 bases separating them. Germline V gene sequence: CDR1 SGHRS, CDR2 YFSETQ. This CDR3 has 14 residues. The CDR3 DNA reads as TGCGCCAGCAGCCCAGACGGGCAGCGATACGAGCAGTACTTC. It specifies CASSPDGQRYEQYF.

In nucleotides, the CDR3 is TGTGCCAGCAGCTCCAAGGGACACCTAACGAACACCGGGGAGCTGTTTTTT. Translating it yields CASSSKGHLTNTGELFF. The rearrangement uses TRBV7-9 and TRBJ2-2; possibly TRBD1 for D (6 bases). The ends were cut back, 4 bases at V and 0 bases at J, with 15 bases in the middle. The CDR3 covers 17 residues. The germline CDR1 and CDR2 sequences are SEHNR and FQNEAQ (reference sequence).

The rearrangement links TRBV9 to TRBJ1-5; 10 bases fit TRBD1. After removal of 4 bases from V and 3 bases from J, the junction contained 10 bases not matched to a gene. The CDR3 spans 17 residues. Germline CDR1 is SGDLS and CDR2 is YYNGEE. In nucleotides, the CDR3 is TGTGCCAGCAGCCCCAATGGGGGACAGGGGACCAATCAGCCCCAGCATTTT. It yields the protein CASSPNGGQGTNQPQHF.

J is TRBJ2-3 and V is TRBV5-1, with D perhaps matching TRBD2 (6 bases). The V and J ends lost 5 bases and 0 bases respectively, with 10 bases between them. The CDR3 is 14 amino acids. Germline V CDR1 and CDR2: SGHRS, YFSETQ. Written as DNA, the CDR3 is TGCGCCAGCAGTAGCGGAACTAGCACAGATACGCAGTATTTT. This translates into CASSSGTSTDTQYF.

V is TRBV19 and J is TRBJ1-1; D is ambiguous. The CDR3 is 14 amino acids. The V end lost 2 bases, the J end lost 6 bases, and 13 bases lay between the germline ends. Germline-derived CDR1 and CDR2 are LNHDA and SQIVND (reference sequence). The DNA for the CDR3 is TGTGCCAGTAGTATAACGGTCCTAGAGGCTGAAGCTTTCTTT. It encodes CASSITVLEAEAFF. Combining the CDR3 with reference TRBV19 and TRBJ1-1 gives the whole variable domain DGGITQSPKYLFRKEGQNVTLSCEQNLNHDAMYWYRQDPGQGLRLIYYSQIVNDFQKGDIAEGYSVSREKKESFPLTVTSAQKNPTAFYLCASSITVLEAEAFFGQGTRLTVV.

A single count supports this clone. This chain joins TRBV6-1 and TRBJ2-7; 10 nucleotides match TRBD1. Germline trimming cut 6 bases from V and 0 bases from J; bases unmatched to any gene: 5. This CDR3 is built from 15 residues. Germline V gene sequence: CDR1 MNHNS, CDR2 SASEGT. CDR3 bases: TGTGCCAGCAGCGCGGGACAGGGGCTCTCCTACGAGCAGTACTTC. This translates into CASSAGQGLSYEQYF.

The chain carries TRBV9 and TRBJ2-2; 15 nucleotides match TRBD2. Germline V CDR1 and CDR2: SGDLS, YYNGEE. CDR3 length: 18 residues. V was clipped by 4 bases and J by 1 base; unmatched bases: 5. CDR3 sequence reads: CASSPPGLAGGNTGELFF. DNA for the CDR3: TGTGCCAGCAGCCCCCCGGGACTAGCGGGAGGGAACACCGGGGAGCTGTTTTTT.

J is TRBJ2-6 and V is TRBV2, with a tentative D call TRBD2 (7 bases). Germline CDR1 and CDR2: SNHLY and FYNNEI. V was pared by 4 bases and J by 4 bases, with 11 bases between. The length of the CDR3 is 15 residues. The CDR3 DNA follows: TGTGCCAGCAGTGCTGGGGGGGCCGGGGCCAACGTCCTGACTTTC. The encoded protein is CASSAGGAGANVLTF.

The rearrangement uses TRBV5-5 and TRBJ2-7; D is undetermined. This CDR3 contains 11 residues. The V end lost 1 base, the J end lost 6 bases, and 5 bases lay between the germline ends. Germline CDR1 reads SGHKS; CDR2 reads YYEKEE (reference sequence). Here the CDR3 reads CASSLSFEQYF. CDR3 in DNA: TGTGCCAGCAGCTTGAGTTTCGAGCAGTACTTC.

In this sample, this clone turned up once. This rearrangement joins TRBV11-2 to TRBJ2-4, with D unclear. V gave up 0 bases and J gave up 0 bases, with 12 bases separating them. Germline V lookup: CDR1 SGHAT, CDR2 FQNNGV. The CDR3 totals 17 residues. The chain's CDR3 is CASSLDRAVGAKNIQYF. CDR3 coding DNA: TGTGCCAGCAGCTTAGATCGGGCAGTGGGAGCCAAAAACATTCAGTACTTC.

The chain has TRBV11-2 and TRBJ2-5; D not certain. V was shortened by 3 bases and J by 5 bases, with 7 bases between the two germline ends. This CDR3 has 12 amino acids. Germline lookup yields CDR1 SGHAT and CDR2 FQNNGV. The CDR3 spells CASSFLGETQYF. In DNA, the CDR3 is TGTGCCAGCAGCTTCCTCGGGGAGACCCAGTACTTC.

The rearrangement links TRBV6-1 to TRBJ1-2; D gene uncertain. V lost 8 bases to trimming and J lost 7 bases, with 11 bases between them. Germline V CDR1 and CDR2: MNHNS, SASEGT. This CDR3 spans 11 amino acids. The chain's CDR3 is CASDHGGGYTF. CDR3 nucleotides: TGTGCCAGCGACCATGGCGGTGGCTACACCTTC.

V is TRBV5-6 and J is TRBJ2-7; 10 positions agree with TRBD2. The CDR3 has 15 amino acids. The germline V gene has CDR1 SGHDT and CDR2 YYEEEE. The ends lost 5 bases at V and 3 bases at J; junction bases unmatched: 8. The CDR3 DNA sequence: TGTGCCAGCAGGCGTGGACTAGCGGAGGTCTACGAGCAGTACTTC. Its protein is CASRRGLAEVYEQYF. The full variable domain, in which reference TRBV5-6 and TRBJ2-7 provide the parts outside the CDR3, is DAGVTQSPTHLIKTRGQQVTLRCSPKSGHDTVSWYQQALGQGPQFIFQYYEEEERQRGNFPDRFSGHQFPNYSSELNVNALLLGDSALYLCASRRGLAEVYEQYFGPGTRLTVT.

V usage is TRBV30 and J usage is TRBJ1-5; no clear D gene. Trimming shortened V by 2 bases and J by 5 bases, and 10 bases separated the two germline ends. CDR1 is GTSNPN and CDR2 is SVGIG in the germline V gene (reference sequence). The CDR3 totals 13 residues. CDR3: CAWSFGGDQPQHF. CDR3 sequence (DNA): TGTGCCTGGAGTTTCGGTGGGGATCAGCCCCAGCATTTT.

This clone was recorded once. The rearrangement joins TRBV4-1 to TRBJ1-5; D remains unclear. Germline lookup yields CDR1 MGHRA and CDR2 YSYEKL. V lost 1 base and J lost 2, with 12 bases in between. The length of the CDR3 is 16 residues. The CDR3 is CASSQVVSLGNQPQHF. DNA for the CDR3: TGCGCCAGCAGCCAAGTAGTCAGCCTAGGCAATCAGCCCCAGCATTTT.

This chain connects TRBV7-9 to TRBJ1-2; possible D gene TRBD1, 5 bases. Trimming left V 4 bases short and J 1 base short, with 13 bases between. The germline CDR1 and CDR2 sequences are SEHNR and FQNEAQ (reference sequence). The CDR3 length is 15 residues. This CDR3 is CASSSAGELNYGYTF. In nucleotides, the CDR3 is TGTGCCAGCAGCTCGGCGGGGGAACTTAACTATGGCTACACCTTC. The complete variable domain, with remaining parts taken from reference TRBV7-9 and TRBJ1-2, reads DTGVSQNPRHKITKRGQNVTFRCDPISEHNRLYWYRQTLGQGPEFLTYFQNEAQLEKSRLLSDRFSAERPKGSFSTLEIQRTEQGDSAMYLCASSSAGELNYGYTFGSGTRLTVV.

V is TRBV6-1 and J is TRBJ1-2; TRBD1 is a possible D gene (5 bases). This CDR3 has 13 residues. CDR1 and CDR2 (germline): MNHNS, SASEGT. Deletions cut 11 bases from V and 5 bases from J, with 18 bases between. As DNA, the CDR3 is TGTGCCGCGACAGCCGGGGGGGTTTATGGCTACACCTTC. Translation gives CAATAGGVYGYTF.

The CDR3 region is CASGWLDGATDTQYF. The DNA of the CDR3 is TGTGCCAGCGGATGGCTTGACGGGGCCACAGATACGCAGTATTTT. The rearrangement uses TRBV7-8 and TRBJ2-3, with D possibly called TRBD1 or TRBD2 (5 bases each). The CDR3 has 15 amino acids. Germline loops: CDR1 SGHVS, CDR2 FQNEAQ. Trimming left V 8 bases short and J 2 bases short, with 17 bases between.